This section outlines one TCR beta chain sequence together with its context. The target antigen is unknown. The sample belongs to a study of shared clonotypes between healthy human individuals. Regarding the study as a whole: Estimated richness was generally greater in naive than memory subsets.

CD8 cells classed as naive were CD45RO-negative and positively selected for CCR7, excluding terminally differentiated effector memory CD45RA+ cells. TCRdb's copy holds only in-frame clones and misses some; the assay was immunoSEQ multiplex PCR. The sample yields hundreds of thousands of clones, around 95% seen once. V dropped 6 bases and J dropped 3 bases, with 18 bases sitting between them. The CDR3 extends over 15 amino acids. The germline CDR1 and CDR2 sequences are MNHEY and SMNVEV (reference sequence). The clonotype was recovered from a young woman in good health. Specimen: naive CD8+ T cells sorted from blood. V is TRBV27 and J is TRBJ2-7; D is undetermined. CDR3 nucleotides: TGTGCCAGCAGCCAACCCCAAGGCGGCTACTACGAGCAGTACTTC. It specifies CASSQPQGGYYEQYF.